This record looks at one T cell receptor (beta chain) sequence and its context. Its antigen is not known. RNA extraction gave at least 5.5 micrograms of total RNA per sample. These data originate in a study of blood T cells in healthy people across ages. Study conclusions and caveats: Donor CMV status, an unknown factor, possibly confounded changes in expanded clonotypes.

Germline lookup yields CDR1 MDHEN and CDR2 SYDVKM. CDR3 length: 13 amino acids. V shed 10 bases, J shed 3 bases, and the junction held 6 bases outside the gene matches. Next came a second PCR, run for about 6 to 11 cycles, which used a sample-barcoded 5' primer along with a J-beta primer mix. Each CDR3 protein is one row after TCRdb ran MiXCR on the 5' RACE reads. The profile shows 1.5 million to 2 million distinct CDR3 sequences, around 48% of them singletons. Material: blood. V is TRBV28 and J is TRBJ2-5, with 9 bases fitting TRBD1. The origin of this receptor is a woman between 35 and 50 years old in good health. The CDR3 bases are TGTGCCACGGGACAGGGTCGAGAAGAGACCCAGTACTTC. Protein: CATGQGREETQYF.